The 25 T cell receptor beta chains listed next were all sequenced from one sample in a study of Ad26.COV2.S vaccination and SARS-CoV-2 variants. As to treatment: 15 to 20 received Ad26.COV2.S at low or high dose, single or two shots; roughly five received placebo; per-sample allocation not given. Each sample was drawn 63 days after the first injection (of vaccine or placebo). The method was immunoSEQ multiplex PCR; TCRdb's version includes in-frame clones alone and lacks a portion of them. Of about 480,000 clones in the sample, 87% were seen once. The specimen was peripheral blood, collected in a trial of Ad26.COV2.S vaccine versus placebo. These receptors were collected from a person between 18 and 65 years old who received the Ad26.COV2.S COVID-19 vaccine or a placebo.

V is TRBV13 and J is TRBJ1-1; the match to TRBD1 covers 12 bases. The V gene end was trimmed by 5 bases and the J gene end by 4 bases; junction bases not matched to a gene: 11. The germline V gene encodes CDR1 PRHDT and CDR2 FYEKMQ (reference sequence). The CDR3 is made up of 17 amino acids. As DNA, the CDR3 is TGTGCCAGCAGCCCCGCCGGGACAGGGGGCGCCGGCACTGAAGCTTTCTTT. Translated: CASSPAGTGGAGTEAFF.

This clone appeared once. This sequence joins TRBV12-3 or TRBV12-4 and TRBJ1-2; possibly TRBD1 for D (5 bases). CDR3 length: 13 amino acids. Trimming removed 6 bases from V and 8 bases from J, with 16 bases in between. CDR3 in DNA: TGTGCCAGCAGGTCAACGGGACGGCTGGGCTACACCTTC. Protein sequence: CASRSTGRLGYTF.

The CDR3 nucleotides read TGTGCCAGTAGTCTCTTTGGATCAGCGGGAGCGAGTGTGGACGAGCAGTACTTC. It encodes CASSLFGSAGASVDEQYF. The gene calls are TRBV19 and TRBJ2-7; 8 bases match TRBD2. Trimming at V came to 5 bases and at J to 5 bases, leaving 20 bases not matched to a gene. This CDR3 region has 18 residues. The germline gives CDR1 LNHDA, CDR2 SQIVND (reference sequence). Supplemented by reference TRBV19 and TRBJ2-7, the full variable domain reads DGGITQSPKYLFRKEGQNVTLSCEQNLNHDAMYWYRQDPGQGLRLIYYSQIVNDFQKGDIAEGYSVSREKKESFPLTVTSAQKNPTAFYLCASSLFGSAGASVDEQYFGPGTRLTVT.

The rearrangement joins TRBV7-6 to TRBJ2-6; no clear D. This CDR3 has 17 amino acids. Germline loops: CDR1 SGHVS, CDR2 FNYEAQ. Trimming cost V 0 bases and J 0 bases, with 9 bases left between them. CDR3 DNA sequence: TGTGCCAGCAGCTTAGCCCAGGCGACCTCTGGGGCCAACGTCCTGACTTTC. It encodes CASSLAQATSGANVLTF.

This sequence joins TRBV7-8 and TRBJ2-2, with 12 bases matching TRBD2. Trimming cost V 2 bases and J 0 bases; bases outside gene matches: 4. This CDR3 has 18 residues. From germline, CDR1 is SGHVS and CDR2 FQNEAQ. Written as DNA, the CDR3 is TGTGCCAGCAGCTTAATGGGACTAGCGGGCGCGAACACCGGGGAGCTGTTTTTT. It specifies CASSLMGLAGANTGELFF.

This chain's CDR3 is CASSAASGSAYNEQFF. CDR3 sequence (DNA): TGTGCCAGCAGTGCCGCTAGCGGGAGCGCCTACAATGAGCAGTTCTTC. The chain carries TRBV6-4 and TRBJ2-1; 10 positions agree with TRBD2. V lost 4 bases, J lost 2 bases, and 5 bases stayed unmatched. Germline assignment: CDR1 MRHNA and CDR2 SNTAGT. The CDR3 totals 16 residues.

This sequence joins TRBV6-5 and TRBJ1-4; D remains ambiguous. The germline CDR1 and CDR2 sequences are MNHEY and SVGAGI. This CDR3 is 11 amino acids long. V lost 5 bases to trimming and J lost 8 bases, with 6 bases between them. CDR3 loop: CASSRGEKLFF. CDR3 DNA: TGTGCCAGCAGTCGAGGAGAAAAACTGTTTTTT.

V usage is TRBV7-8 and J usage is TRBJ2-2; 8 bases fit TRBD2. V shed 8 bases, J shed 6 bases, and the junction held 8 bases outside the gene matches. The CDR3 covers 14 residues. In germline, CDR1 is SGHVS, CDR2 FQNEAQ. CDR3: CASGGGRFPGELFF. In nucleotides, the CDR3 is TGTGCCAGCGGGGGCGGGAGGTTCCCCGGGGAGCTGTTTTTT.

The J gene is TRBJ2-3, the V gene TRBV30, with no clear D. The V and J ends lost 2 bases and 3 bases respectively, with 3 bases between them. The germline V gene has CDR1 GTSNPN and CDR2 SVGIG (reference sequence). There are 11 residues in the CDR3. CDR3 coding DNA: TGTGCCTGGAGTCCGACAGATACGCAGTATTTT. This sequence encodes CAWSPTDTQYF. Full variable domain (missing parts from reference TRBV30 and TRBJ2-3): SQTIHQWPATLVQPVGSPLSLECTVEGTSNPNLYWYRQAAGRGLQLLFYSVGIGQISSEVPQNLSASRPQDRQFILSSKKLLLSDSGFYLCAWSPTDTQYFGPGTRLTVL.

The genes are TRBV19 and TRBJ1-5, with 7 bases matching TRBD1. CDR1 is LNHDA and CDR2 is SQIVND in the germline V gene (reference sequence). The CDR3 has 14 amino acids. The V gene end was trimmed by 4 bases and the J gene end by 2 bases; junction bases not matched to a gene: 2. CDR3 sequence: CASSTGTGNQPQHF. CDR3 nucleotide sequence: TGTGCCAGTAGTACCGGGACAGGCAATCAGCCCCAGCATTTT. The full variable domain, its missing parts supplied by reference TRBV19 and TRBJ1-5, is DGGITQSPKYLFRKEGQNVTLSCEQNLNHDAMYWYRQDPGQGLRLIYYSQIVNDFQKGDIAEGYSVSREKKESFPLTVTSAQKNPTAFYLCASSTGTGNQPQHFGDGTRLSIL.

Worth noting for this clone: Additional DNA sequences in this sample encode the identical CDR3. The chain links TRBV25-1 to TRBJ2-7; no reliable D call. The CDR3 spans 13 residues. Germline V CDR1 and CDR2: MGHDK, SYGVNS. The V and J ends lost 1 base and 1 base respectively, with 5 bases between them. Here the CDR3 DNA reads TGTGCCAGCAGTGAATCGCTATCCTACGAGCAGTACTTC. Protein sequence: CASSESLSYEQYF.

This chain uses TRBV29-1 with TRBJ2-1, with 7 nucleotides matching TRBD2. The germline V gene encodes CDR1 SQVTM and CDR2 ANQGSEA. V gave up 2 bases and J gave up 9 bases; unmatched junction bases: 10. The CDR3 contains 14 residues. The DNA for the CDR3 is TGCAGCGTTGAACGGGCTAGCGGTGTTGGTGAGCAGTTCTTC. Amino acids: CSVERASGVGEQFF.

A few counts support this clone. V and J are TRBV10-2 and TRBJ1-2; D remains ambiguous. Trimming removed 6 bases from V and 1 base from J, with 6 bases in between. The CDR3 has 12 residues. Germline loops: CDR1 WSHSY, CDR2 SAAADI. Here the CDR3 DNA reads TGCGCCAGCAGGGGTAGTAACTATGGCTACACCTTC. This encodes CASRGSNYGYTF.

The J gene is TRBJ1-1, the V gene TRBV28; 10 bases agree with TRBD1. Germline-derived CDR1 and CDR2 are MDHEN and SYDVKM. V was clipped by 6 bases and J by 3 bases; unmatched bases: 7. CDR3 length: 15 residues. The CDR3: CASRELGQGYTEAFF. CDR3 nucleotide sequence: TGTGCCAGCAGGGAATTGGGACAGGGGTACACTGAAGCTTTCTTT.

The genes are TRBV6-6 and TRBJ2-7; TRBD2 matches 11 bases. There are 16 residues in the CDR3. V lost 2 bases to trimming and J lost 6 bases; unmatched junction nucleotides: 9. Germline V gene lookup returns CDR1 MNHNY and CDR2 SVGAGI (reference sequence). CDR3 residues: CASSYTSGSFGGEQYF. The CDR3 DNA follows: TGTGCCAGCAGTTACACTAGCGGGAGTTTCGGTGGCGAGCAGTACTTC.

The chain links TRBV11-3 to TRBJ2-1; TRBD2 might be the D (5 bases). The V gene's germline CDR1 is SGHNT and CDR2 YENEEA. The V end lost 5 bases, the J end lost 1 base, and 15 bases lay between the germline ends. The CDR3 sequence is 16 residues long. CDR3 DNA: TGTGCCAGCAGCGCCGCGGGTATGGGGTCCTACAATGAGCAGTTCTTC. Translation: CASSAAGMGSYNEQFF. The whole variable domain, remainder taken from reference TRBV11-3 and TRBJ2-1, is EAGVVQSPRYKIIEKKQPVAFWCNPISGHNTLYWYLQNLGQGPELLIRYENEEAVDDSQLPKDRFSAERLKGVDSTLKIQPAELGDSAVYLCASSAAGMGSYNEQFFGPGTRLTVL.

This clone was seen once. J is TRBJ2-5 and V is TRBV28; 11 bases are shared with TRBD2. This CDR3 is 16 amino acids long. Trimming took 5 bases from V and 5 from J; bases not matched to a gene: 10. Germline V lookup: CDR1 MDHEN, CDR2 SYDVKM. The CDR3 DNA sequence: TGTGCCAGCAGTCTCAGGACTAGCGGGCGAGGGGAGACCCAGTACTTC. Translated: CASSLRTSGRGETQYF.

CDR3 sequence reads: CASSLGGWRDQPQHF. Written as DNA, the CDR3 is TGTGCCAGCAGCTTGGGAGGGTGGAGAGATCAGCCCCAGCATTTT. This rearrangement joins TRBV5-6 to TRBJ1-5; no definite D call. The CDR3 is 15 amino acids. V gave up 0 bases and J gave up 5 bases, with 12 bases separating them. Germline CDR1 is SGHDT and CDR2 is YYEEEE.

The V gene is TRBV9, the J gene TRBJ2-1; 9 positions match TRBD2. This CDR3 region has 14 residues. Germline V gene data show CDR1 as SGDLS and CDR2 as YYNGEE. Unmatched junction bases numbered 5, after V lost 3 bases and J lost 7 bases. CDR3 region: CASSETSGTNEQFF. In nucleotides, the CDR3 is TGTGCCAGCAGCGAGACTAGCGGTACGAATGAGCAGTTCTTC.

Here the CDR3 reads CASSLSRQSPNIQYF. CDR3 nucleotide sequence: TGTGCCAGCAGTTTATCGCGGCAGTCCCCAAACATTCAGTACTTC. The chain combines TRBV27 with TRBJ2-4, with unresolved D. Germline V CDR1 and CDR2: MNHEY, SMNVEV (reference sequence). V was pared by 0 bases and J by 6 bases, with 12 bases between. The CDR3 spans 15 residues.

The V call is TRBV28, the J call TRBJ1-5, with a tentative D call TRBD1 (5 bases). V was trimmed by 6 bases and J by 7 bases, leaving 16 bases between them. In germline, CDR1 is MDHEN, CDR2 SYDVKM. This CDR3 region has 14 residues. This CDR3 is CASSSGPRGQPQHF. The CDR3 nucleotides are TGTGCCAGCAGCTCGGGTCCCCGGGGGCAGCCCCAGCATTTT.

This chain connects TRBV10-2 to TRBJ1-6, with a weak D call TRBD1 (5 bases). Germline CDR1 is WSHSY and CDR2 is SAAADI. V lost 2 bases and J lost 7, with 12 bases in between. This CDR3 has 15 amino acids. The CDR3 region is CASSEAAGLNSPLHF. CDR3 DNA: TGCGCCAGCAGTGAGGCGGCAGGGCTAAATTCACCCCTCCACTTT.

This chain uses TRBV2 with TRBJ1-2; D remains unclear. Germline CDR1 reads SNHLY; CDR2 reads FYNNEI. The CDR3 is 12 residues long. The V end was cut by 5 bases, the J end by 8 bases, with 12 bases between. CDR3 protein: CASSQDTTGYTF. For the CDR3, the DNA is TGTGCCAGCAGTCAAGACACGACAGGCTACACCTTC.

The chain recombines TRBV27 with TRBJ1-2; 9 bases map to TRBD1. The germline CDR1 and CDR2 sequences are MNHEY and SMNVEV (reference sequence). The CDR3 covers 13 residues. Unmatched junction bases numbered 3, after V lost 6 bases and J lost 4 bases. The CDR3 loop reads CASSGQGIYGYTF. In nucleotides, the CDR3 is TGTGCCAGCAGCGGACAGGGGATCTATGGCTACACCTTC.

V gene TRBV7-9 combines with J gene TRBJ2-3, with 13 positions matching TRBD2. V dropped 4 bases and J dropped 6; count of bases not matched to a gene: 4. CDR3 size: 15 residues. Germline CDR1 and CDR2: SEHNR and FQNEAQ (reference sequence). The CDR3 region has the DNA TGTGCCAGCAGCTCCGGACTAGCGGGAGTGGATACGCAGTATTTT. This translates into CASSSGLAGVDTQYF. Based on the CDR3 plus reference TRBV7-9 and TRBJ2-3, the full variable domain is DTGVSQNPRHKITKRGQNVTFRCDPISEHNRLYWYRQTLGQGPEFLTYFQNEAQLEKSRLLSDRFSAERPKGSFSTLEIQRTEQGDSAMYLCASSSGLAGVDTQYFGPGTRLTVL.